These 10 T cell receptor beta chains share one sample of origin, sequenced in a study of technical replicates of blood from several donors. Profiled with immunoSEQ multiplex PCR; TCRdb holds only in-frame clones, not every one. The sample contains under 85,000 clones, approximately 92% of which appear only once. Sequencing was done on a sample of T cells isolated from PBMCs. The source is a human donor in good health. Some clones in this sample may be carry-over from other donors' samples.

V and J are TRBV4-2 and TRBJ2-1, with 7 positions matching TRBD2. V trimming: 4 bases; J trimming: 5 bases; junction bases outside the gene matches: 11. The CDR3 runs to 16 residues. The V gene's germline CDR1 is LGHNA and CDR2 YNFKEQ. CDR3 residues: CASSLGRRDYHNEQFF. CDR3 in DNA: TGTGCCAGCAGCCTGGGAAGACGGGACTACCACAATGAGCAGTTCTTC.

This clone was picked up one time. The chain has TRBV9 and TRBJ2-3; 7 bases map to TRBD1. V was pared by 0 bases and J by 8 bases, with 3 bases of the junction left unmatched. The CDR3 totals 13 residues. Per the germline V gene, CDR1 is SGDLS and CDR2 is YYNGEE. The CDR3 DNA reads TGTGCCAGCAGCGTAGGACAGGGTACTACGCAGTATTTT. Amino acid sequence: CASSVGQGTTQYF.

This CDR3 reads CASSQVRDRVGEQYF. For the CDR3, the DNA is TGTGCCAGCAGCCAAGTCCGGGACAGAGTAGGCGAGCAGTACTTC. V usage is TRBV14 and J usage is TRBJ2-7; 7 positions match TRBD1. The ends lost 1 base at V and 6 bases at J; junction bases unmatched: 9. The V gene's germline CDR1 is SGHDN and CDR2 FVKESK. This CDR3 contains 15 residues.

The CDR3 region is CASGLVITGGRSAYEQYF. CDR3 DNA: TGTGCTAGTGGTTTGGTAATTACAGGGGGCAGATCGGCCTACGAGCAGTACTTC. J is TRBJ2-7 and V is TRBV12-5, with TRBD1 matching 9 bases. The CDR3 extends over 18 amino acids. CDR1 and CDR2 from the germline V gene are LGHNT and FRNRAP. Trimming cost V 0 bases and J 2 bases; bases outside gene matches: 11. The variable domain in full, with the rest retrieved from reference TRBV12-5 and TRBJ2-7, is DARVTQTPRHKVTEMGQEVTMRCQPILGHNTVFWYRQTMMQGLELLAYFRNRAPLDDSGMPKDRFSAEMPDATLATLKIQPSEPRDSAVYFCASGLVITGGRSAYEQYFGPGTRLTVT.

The chain has TRBV5-1 and TRBJ2-7, with D unresolved. This CDR3 contains 14 residues. V shed 0 bases and J shed 2 bases, with 9 bases lying between them. CDR1 SGHRS and CDR2 YFSETQ come from the germline V gene. In DNA, the CDR3 is TGCGCCAGCAGCTTGGGGGCCAGTACCTACGAGCAGTACTTC. This sequence encodes CASSLGASTYEQYF.

This clone was seen a few times. As DNA, the CDR3 is TGCAGCGCTCTGTCCGTAATAGCCAAAAACATTCAGTACTTC. It specifies CSALSVIAKNIQYF. V and J are TRBV29-1 and TRBJ2-4, with D unclear. Trimming pared 7 bases from V and 0 bases from J, leaving 13 bases between. Looked up from germline, CDR1 is SQVTM and CDR2 is ANQGSEA. CDR3 length: 14 residues.

The CDR3 loop is CASSLQYSGNTIYF. DNA for the CDR3: TGTGCCAGCAGCCTACAGTACTCTGGAAACACCATATATTTT. This chain links TRBV7-6 with TRBJ1-3, with unresolved D. V lost 5 bases, J lost 0 bases, and 8 bases lay in between. The CDR3 consists of 14 residues. CDR1 is SGHVS, CDR2 FNYEAQ, per germline.

This clone was recorded once. The chain is built from TRBV5-6 and TRBJ2-7; maybe TRBD1 (6 bases). The V end was cut by 1 base, the J end by 2 bases, with 10 bases between. The CDR3 contains 14 residues. CDR1 and CDR2 from the germline V gene are SGHDT and YYEEEE. For the CDR3, the DNA is TGTGCCAGCAGCTTGAACAGGGAAACCTACGAGCAGTACTTC. Protein: CASSLNRETYEQYF.

This clone has a single count. The J gene is TRBJ1-2, the V gene TRBV20-1; unclear D gene. The CDR3 contains 11 residues. CDR1 DFQATT and CDR2 SNEGSKA come from the germline V gene (reference sequence). V lost 8 bases and J lost 5, with 12 bases in between. The CDR3, as DNA: TGCAGTATACAAGAGGTTTATGGCTACACCTTC. Translating it yields CSIQEVYGYTF.

The chain links TRBV10-1 to TRBJ1-3, with D possibly matching TRBD1 (6 bases). Germline-derived CDR1 and CDR2 are WNHNN and SYGVQD (reference sequence). This CDR3 contains 16 residues. V lost 6 bases and J 2 bases, leaving 17 bases between the germline ends. The CDR3 loop is CASSRSLTGPGNTIYF. Here the CDR3 DNA reads TGCGCCAGCAGCCGCTCCCTAACAGGGCCTGGAAACACCATATATTTT.